This T cell receptor beta chain is drawn from a study of blood T cells in healthy people across ages. Germline V lookup: CDR1 MDHEN, CDR2 SYDVKM. The J segment lost 4 bases and the V segment lost 6 bases, leaving 8 bases of the junction unmatched. This CDR3 region has 15 residues. A second PCR of 7 to 11 cycles used a sample-barcoded 5' primer and a J-beta primer mix. TCRdb re-analysed the 5' RACE reads in MiXCR, keeping a single row per CDR3 protein. The table records hundreds of thousands of distinct CDR3 sequences, 52% of them present only once. This clonotype occurred many times. What it binds is not known. Study-wide results and caveats: The fall in TCR beta diversity per million T cells was roughly linear with age.

The V gene is TRBV28, the J gene TRBJ1-2; 10 bases align to TRBD1. Specimen: blood. The receptor was derived from a woman older than 75 in good health. This CDR3 reads CASRRPGQGIYGYTF. The CDR3 DNA is TGTGCCAGCAGGCGTCCGGGACAGGGGATCTATGGCTACACCTTC.